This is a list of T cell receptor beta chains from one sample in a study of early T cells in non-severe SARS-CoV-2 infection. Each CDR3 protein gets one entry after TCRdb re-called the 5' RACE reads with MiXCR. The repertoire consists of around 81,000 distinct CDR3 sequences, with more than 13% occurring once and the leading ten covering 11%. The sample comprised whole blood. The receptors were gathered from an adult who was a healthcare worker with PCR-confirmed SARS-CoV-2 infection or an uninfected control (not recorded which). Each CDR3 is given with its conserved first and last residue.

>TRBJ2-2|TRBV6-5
CASSEQFGELFF
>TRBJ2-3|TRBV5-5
CASSLRTSGASTDTQYF
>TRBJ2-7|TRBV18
CASSPLQGPYEQYF
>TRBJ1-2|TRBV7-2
CASSLARDGYGYTF
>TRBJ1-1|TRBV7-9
CASSRSVEWWDFF
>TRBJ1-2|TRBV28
CASTAGAGILYGYTF
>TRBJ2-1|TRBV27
CASSFIGNEQFF
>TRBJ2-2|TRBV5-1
CASSSTGTANTGELFF
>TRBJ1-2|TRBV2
CASTQGRGAAYGYTF
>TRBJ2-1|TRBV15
CATSRDPPNEQFF
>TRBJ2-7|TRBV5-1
CASLNARQGSYEQYF
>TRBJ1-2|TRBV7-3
CASSPTSNYGYTF
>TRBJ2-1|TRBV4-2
CASSHGMNEQFF
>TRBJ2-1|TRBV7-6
CASSLVVGEQFF
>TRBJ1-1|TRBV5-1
CASSQQGRTEAFF
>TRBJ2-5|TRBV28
CASSSQGRETQYF
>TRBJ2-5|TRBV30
CACNTEGLETQYF
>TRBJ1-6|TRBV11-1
CASTWGRNNSPLHF
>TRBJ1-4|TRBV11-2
CASSLGGSSEKLFF
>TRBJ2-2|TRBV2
CASSESPFPGELFF
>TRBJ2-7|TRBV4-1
CASSQDPGLGSYEQYF
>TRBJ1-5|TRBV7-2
CASSDRGRNQPQHF
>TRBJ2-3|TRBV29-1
CSAGTGGGDTQYF
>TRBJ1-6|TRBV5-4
CASSLEGVYSPLHF
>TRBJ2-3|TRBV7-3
CASSFVGQGTDTQYF
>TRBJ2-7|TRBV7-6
CASSPQVPGLALYEQYF
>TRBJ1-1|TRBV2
CASSERWGNTEAFF
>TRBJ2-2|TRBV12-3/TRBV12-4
CASSSGSQNTGELFF
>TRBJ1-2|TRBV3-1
CASTPGTGLFYTF
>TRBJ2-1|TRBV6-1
CASVAGAGNEQFF
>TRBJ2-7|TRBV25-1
CASSARSTGFSPYEQYF
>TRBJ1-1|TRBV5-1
CASSVTGANTEAFF
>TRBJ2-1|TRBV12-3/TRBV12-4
CASNPQRPSSYNEQFF
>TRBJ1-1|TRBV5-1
CASSLAAGQGLNTEAFF
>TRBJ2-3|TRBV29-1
CSVSLNTQYF
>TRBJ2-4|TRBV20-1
CSARDGDRGLDIQYF
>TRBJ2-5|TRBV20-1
CSASHGPTRSQETQYF
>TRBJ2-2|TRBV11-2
CASSSTGGVTGELFF
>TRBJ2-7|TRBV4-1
CASSQEAVDIYEQYF
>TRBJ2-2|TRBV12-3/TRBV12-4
CASAGAGELFF
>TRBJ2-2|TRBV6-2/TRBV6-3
CASSLGALRTGELFF
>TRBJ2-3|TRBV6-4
CASSDSGGGSTDTQYF
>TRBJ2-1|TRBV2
CASSEGWEQFF
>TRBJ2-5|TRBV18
CASSPRSGNRQETQYF
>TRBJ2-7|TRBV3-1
CASSQGGVYEQYF
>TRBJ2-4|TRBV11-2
CASARSIDRNIQYF
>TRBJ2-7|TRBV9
CASSIAGTSSYEQYF
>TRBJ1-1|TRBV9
CASSFSSSTEAFF
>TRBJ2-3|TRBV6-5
CASSYSGDQGTDTQYF
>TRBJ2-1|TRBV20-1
CSANGQGHNEQFF
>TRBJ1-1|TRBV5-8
CASSRWGTEAFF
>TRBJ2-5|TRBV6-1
CASRTSVETQYF
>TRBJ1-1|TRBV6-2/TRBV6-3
CASSSPGAHMNTEAFF
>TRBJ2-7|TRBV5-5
CASSLVPQGRTYEQYF
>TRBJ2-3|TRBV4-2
CASSQERPSLGDTQYF
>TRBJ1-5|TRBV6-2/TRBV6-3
CAIGPYSNQPQHF
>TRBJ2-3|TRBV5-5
CASSLAEFFTDTQYF
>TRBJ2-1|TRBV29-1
CSVEGPLGVYNEQFF
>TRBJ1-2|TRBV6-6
CASSPTGSVGGYTF